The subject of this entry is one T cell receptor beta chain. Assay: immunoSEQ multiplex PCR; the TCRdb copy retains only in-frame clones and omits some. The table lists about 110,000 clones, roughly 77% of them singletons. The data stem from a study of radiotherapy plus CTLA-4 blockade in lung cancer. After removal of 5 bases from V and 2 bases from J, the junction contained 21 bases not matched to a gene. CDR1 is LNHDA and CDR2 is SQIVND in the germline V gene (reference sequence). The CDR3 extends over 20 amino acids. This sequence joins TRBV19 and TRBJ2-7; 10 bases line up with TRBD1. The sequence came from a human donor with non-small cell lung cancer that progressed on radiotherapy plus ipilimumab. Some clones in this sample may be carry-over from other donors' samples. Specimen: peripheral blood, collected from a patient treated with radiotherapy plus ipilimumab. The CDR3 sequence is CASSLVRIGQGGKFPYEQYF. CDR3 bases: TGTGCCAGTAGTCTGGTTAGGATCGGACAGGGGGGAAAGTTTCCCTACGAGCAGTACTTC.